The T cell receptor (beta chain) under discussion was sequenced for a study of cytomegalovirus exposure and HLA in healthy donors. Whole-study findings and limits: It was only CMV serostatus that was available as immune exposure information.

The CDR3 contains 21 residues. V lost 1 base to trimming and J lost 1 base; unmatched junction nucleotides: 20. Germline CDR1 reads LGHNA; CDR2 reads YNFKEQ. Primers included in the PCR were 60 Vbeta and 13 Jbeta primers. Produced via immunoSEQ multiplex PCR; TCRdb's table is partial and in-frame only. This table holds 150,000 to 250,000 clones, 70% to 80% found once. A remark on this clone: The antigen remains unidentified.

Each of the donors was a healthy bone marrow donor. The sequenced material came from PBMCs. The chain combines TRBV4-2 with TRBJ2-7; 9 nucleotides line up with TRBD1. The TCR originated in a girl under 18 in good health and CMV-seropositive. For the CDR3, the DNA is TGTGCCAGCAGCCAAGGGTTTTTGGGCAACTTCGACAGGGGGGTTTCCTACGAGCAGTACTTC. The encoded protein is CASSQGFLGNFDRGVSYEQYF.